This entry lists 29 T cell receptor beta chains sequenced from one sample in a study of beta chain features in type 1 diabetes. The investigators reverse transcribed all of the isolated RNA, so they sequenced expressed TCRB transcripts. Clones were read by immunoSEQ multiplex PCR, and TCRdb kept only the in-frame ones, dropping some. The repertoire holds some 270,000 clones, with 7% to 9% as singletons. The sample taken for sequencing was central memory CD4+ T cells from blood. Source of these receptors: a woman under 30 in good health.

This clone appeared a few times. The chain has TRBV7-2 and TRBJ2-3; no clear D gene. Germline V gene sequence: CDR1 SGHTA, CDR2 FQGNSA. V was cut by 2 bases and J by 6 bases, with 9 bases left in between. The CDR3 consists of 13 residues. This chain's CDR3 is CASSLPGVDTQYF. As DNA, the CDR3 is TGTGCCAGCAGCTTACCTGGGGTGGATACGCAGTATTTT.

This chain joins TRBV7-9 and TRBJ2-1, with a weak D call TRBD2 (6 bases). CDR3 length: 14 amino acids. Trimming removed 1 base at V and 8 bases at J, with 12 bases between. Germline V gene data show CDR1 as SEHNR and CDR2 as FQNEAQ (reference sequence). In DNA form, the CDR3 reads TGTGCCAGCAGCTTAGGCGGGACTCCCTATGAGCAGTTCTTC. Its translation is CASSLGGTPYEQFF.

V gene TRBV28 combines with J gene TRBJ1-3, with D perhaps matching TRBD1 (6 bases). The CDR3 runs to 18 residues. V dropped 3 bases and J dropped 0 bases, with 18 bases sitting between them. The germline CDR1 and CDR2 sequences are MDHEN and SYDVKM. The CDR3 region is CASSFSGWAGASGNTIYF. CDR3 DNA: TGTGCCAGCAGTTTTTCGGGATGGGCGGGGGCCTCTGGAAACACCATATATTTT.

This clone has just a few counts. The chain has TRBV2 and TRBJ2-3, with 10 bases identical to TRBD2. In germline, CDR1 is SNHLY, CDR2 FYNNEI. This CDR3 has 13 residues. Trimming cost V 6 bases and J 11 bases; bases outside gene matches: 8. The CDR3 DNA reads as TGTGCCAGCAGCCCGAATCTAGCGGGAGAGCAGTATTTT. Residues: CASSPNLAGEQYF.

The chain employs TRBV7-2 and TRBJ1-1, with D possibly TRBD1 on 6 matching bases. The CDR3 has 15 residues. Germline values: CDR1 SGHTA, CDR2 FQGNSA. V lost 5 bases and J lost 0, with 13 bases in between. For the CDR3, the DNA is TGTGCCAGCAGCCCGAGGGGGGGCATGAACACTGAAGCTTTCTTT. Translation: CASSPRGGMNTEAFF.

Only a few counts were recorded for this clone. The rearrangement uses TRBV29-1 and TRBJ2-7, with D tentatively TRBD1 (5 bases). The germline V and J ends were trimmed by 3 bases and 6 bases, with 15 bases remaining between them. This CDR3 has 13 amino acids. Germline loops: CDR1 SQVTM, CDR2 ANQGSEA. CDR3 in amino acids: CSVDLQGAGEQYF. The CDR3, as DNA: TGCAGCGTTGATCTGCAGGGCGCCGGCGAGCAGTACTTC.

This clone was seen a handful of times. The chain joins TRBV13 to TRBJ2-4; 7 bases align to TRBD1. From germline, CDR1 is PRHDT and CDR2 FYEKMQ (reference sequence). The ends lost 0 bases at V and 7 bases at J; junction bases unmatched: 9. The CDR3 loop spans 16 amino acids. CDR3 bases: TGTGCCAGCAGCTTAGGGGGGCGACAGGGCTTGAACATTCAGTACTTC. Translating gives CASSLGGRQGLNIQYF.

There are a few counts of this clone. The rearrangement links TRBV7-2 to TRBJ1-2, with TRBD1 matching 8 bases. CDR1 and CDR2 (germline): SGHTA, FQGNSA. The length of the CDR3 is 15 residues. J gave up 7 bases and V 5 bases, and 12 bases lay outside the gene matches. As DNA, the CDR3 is TGTGCCAGCAGCCCCGGGGGGACAGGTGCCTTTGGCTACACCTTC. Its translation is CASSPGGTGAFGYTF.

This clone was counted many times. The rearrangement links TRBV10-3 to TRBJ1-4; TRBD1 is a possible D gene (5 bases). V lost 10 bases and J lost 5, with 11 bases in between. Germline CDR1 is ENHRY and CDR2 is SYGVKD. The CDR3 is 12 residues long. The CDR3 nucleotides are TGTGCCACCTGGGACGGGAATGAAAAACTGTTTTTT. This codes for CATWDGNEKLFF.

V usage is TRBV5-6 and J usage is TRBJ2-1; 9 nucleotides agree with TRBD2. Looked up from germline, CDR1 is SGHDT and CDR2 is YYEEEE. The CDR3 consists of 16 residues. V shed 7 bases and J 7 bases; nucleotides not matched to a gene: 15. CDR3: CASHLMSGRWLNEQFF. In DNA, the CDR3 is TGTGCCAGCCACTTGATGAGCGGGAGGTGGTTAAATGAGCAGTTCTTC.

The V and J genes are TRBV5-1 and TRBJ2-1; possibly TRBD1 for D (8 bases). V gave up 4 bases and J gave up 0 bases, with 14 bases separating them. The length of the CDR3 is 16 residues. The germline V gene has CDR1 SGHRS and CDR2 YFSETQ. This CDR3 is CASSPNRGGSYNEQFF. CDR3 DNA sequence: TGCGCCAGCAGCCCTAACAGGGGGGGCTCCTACAATGAGCAGTTCTTC.

The CDR3 region has the DNA TGTGCCAGCAGTACCGGGGCCAGCTACGAGCAGTACTTC. This codes for CASSTGASYEQYF. The rearrangement links TRBV6-5 to TRBJ2-7, with D tentatively TRBD1 or TRBD2 (5 bases each). V lost 5 bases, J lost 3 bases, and 11 bases lay in between. Germline V gene data show CDR1 as MNHEY and CDR2 as SVGAGI. CDR3 length: 13 amino acids.

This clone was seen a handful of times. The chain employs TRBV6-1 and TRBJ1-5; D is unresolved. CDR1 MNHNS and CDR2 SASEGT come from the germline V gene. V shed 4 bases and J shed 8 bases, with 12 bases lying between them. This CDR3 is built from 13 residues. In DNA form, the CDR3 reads TGTGCCAGCAGTGTGACGGGAATTGAGCCCCAGCATTTT. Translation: CASSVTGIEPQHF.

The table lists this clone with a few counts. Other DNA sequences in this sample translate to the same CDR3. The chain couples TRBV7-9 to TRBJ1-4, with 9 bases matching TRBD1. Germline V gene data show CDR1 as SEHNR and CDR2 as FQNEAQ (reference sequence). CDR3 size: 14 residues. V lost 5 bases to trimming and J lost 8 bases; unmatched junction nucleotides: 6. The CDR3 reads CASSLQGAGEKLFF. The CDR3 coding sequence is TGTGCCAGCAGCCTACAGGGGGCGGGAGAAAAACTGTTTTTT. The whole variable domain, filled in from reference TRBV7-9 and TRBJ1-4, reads DTGVSQNPRHKITKRGQNVTFRCDPISEHNRLYWYRQTLGQGPEFLTYFQNEAQLEKSRLLSDRFSAERPKGSFSTLEIQRTEQGDSAMYLCASSLQGAGEKLFFGSGTQLSVL.

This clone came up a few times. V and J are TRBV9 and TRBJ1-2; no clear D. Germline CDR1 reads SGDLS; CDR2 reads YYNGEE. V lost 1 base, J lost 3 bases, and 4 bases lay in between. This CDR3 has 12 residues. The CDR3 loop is CASSVRDYGYTF. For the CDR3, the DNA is TGTGCCAGCAGCGTACGGGACTATGGCTACACCTTC.

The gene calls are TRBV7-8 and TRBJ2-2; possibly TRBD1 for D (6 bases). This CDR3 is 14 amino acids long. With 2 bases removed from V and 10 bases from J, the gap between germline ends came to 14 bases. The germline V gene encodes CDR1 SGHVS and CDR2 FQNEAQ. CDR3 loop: CASSLNRVAEELFF. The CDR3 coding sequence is TGTGCCAGCAGCTTAAACAGGGTGGCCGAGGAGCTGTTTTTT.

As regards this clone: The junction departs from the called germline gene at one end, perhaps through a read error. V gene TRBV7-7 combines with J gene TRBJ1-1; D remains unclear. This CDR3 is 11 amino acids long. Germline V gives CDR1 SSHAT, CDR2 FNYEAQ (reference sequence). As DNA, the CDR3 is TGTGCTAGCAGTTCGGGGACTGAAGCTTTCTTT. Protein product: CASSSGTEAFF.

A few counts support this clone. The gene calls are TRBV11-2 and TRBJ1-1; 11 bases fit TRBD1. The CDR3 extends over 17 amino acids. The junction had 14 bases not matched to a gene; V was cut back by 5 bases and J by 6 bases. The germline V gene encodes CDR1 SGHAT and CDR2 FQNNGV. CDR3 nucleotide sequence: TGTGCCAGCAGCCTACTCATATCGGGACAGGGGGGCGCTGAAGCTTTCTTT. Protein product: CASSLLISGQGGAEAFF.

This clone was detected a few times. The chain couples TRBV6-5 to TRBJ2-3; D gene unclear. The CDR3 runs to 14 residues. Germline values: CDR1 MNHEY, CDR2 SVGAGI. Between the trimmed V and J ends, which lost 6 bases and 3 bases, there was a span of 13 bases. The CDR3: CASSPRYGTDTQYF. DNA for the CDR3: TGTGCCAGCAGCCCACGGTATGGAACAGATACGCAGTATTTT.

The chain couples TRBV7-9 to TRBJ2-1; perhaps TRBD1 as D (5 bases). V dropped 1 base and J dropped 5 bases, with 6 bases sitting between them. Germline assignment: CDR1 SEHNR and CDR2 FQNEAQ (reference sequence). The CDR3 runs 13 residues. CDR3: CASSLVRDNEQFF. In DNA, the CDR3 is TGTGCCAGCAGCTTAGTCAGGGACAATGAGCAGTTCTTC.

CDR3 DNA sequence: TGTGCCAGCAGTGGGACAGGGGCTAGTAGGTCACCCCTCCACTTT. Protein product: CASSGTGASRSPLHF. The rearrangement links TRBV2 to TRBJ1-6; 9 bases fit TRBD1. The CDR3 covers 15 residues. In germline, CDR1 is SNHLY, CDR2 FYNNEI. Germline trimming cut 4 bases from V and 10 bases from J; bases unmatched to any gene: 8.

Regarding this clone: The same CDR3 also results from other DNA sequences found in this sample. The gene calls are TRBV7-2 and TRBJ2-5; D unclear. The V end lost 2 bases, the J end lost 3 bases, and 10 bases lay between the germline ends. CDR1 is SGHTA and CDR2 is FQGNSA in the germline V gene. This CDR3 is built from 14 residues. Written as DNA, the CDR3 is TGTGCCAGCAGCTTATCAGGAGTGAAAGAGACCCAGTACTTC. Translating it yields CASSLSGVKETQYF.

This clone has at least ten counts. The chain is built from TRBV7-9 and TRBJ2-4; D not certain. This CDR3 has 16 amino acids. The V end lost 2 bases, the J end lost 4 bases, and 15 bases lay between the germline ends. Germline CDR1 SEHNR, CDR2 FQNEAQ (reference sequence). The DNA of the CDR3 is TGTGCCAGCAGCTTAATCGGGCAGGAGAGAAAAAACATTCAGTACTTC. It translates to CASSLIGQERKNIQYF.

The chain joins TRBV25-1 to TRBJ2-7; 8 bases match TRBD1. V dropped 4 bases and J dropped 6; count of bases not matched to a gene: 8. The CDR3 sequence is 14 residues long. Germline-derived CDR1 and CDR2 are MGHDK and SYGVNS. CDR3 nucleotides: TGTGCCAGCAGTGCTGACAGGGGATCGGGCGAGCAGTACTTC. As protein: CASSADRGSGEQYF.

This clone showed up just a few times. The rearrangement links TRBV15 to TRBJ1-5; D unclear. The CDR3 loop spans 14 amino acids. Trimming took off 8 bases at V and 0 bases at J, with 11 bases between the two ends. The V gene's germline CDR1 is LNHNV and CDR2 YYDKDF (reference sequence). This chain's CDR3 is CATSRQISNQPQHF. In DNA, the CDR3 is TGTGCCACCTCAAGGCAGATTAGCAATCAGCCCCAGCATTTT.

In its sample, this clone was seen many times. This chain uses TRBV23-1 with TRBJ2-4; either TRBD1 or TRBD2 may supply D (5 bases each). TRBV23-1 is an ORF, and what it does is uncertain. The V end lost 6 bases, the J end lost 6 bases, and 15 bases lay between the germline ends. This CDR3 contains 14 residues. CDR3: CASSRMRDGNIQYF. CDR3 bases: TGCGCCAGCAGCCGCATGAGGGACGGAAACATTCAGTACTTC.

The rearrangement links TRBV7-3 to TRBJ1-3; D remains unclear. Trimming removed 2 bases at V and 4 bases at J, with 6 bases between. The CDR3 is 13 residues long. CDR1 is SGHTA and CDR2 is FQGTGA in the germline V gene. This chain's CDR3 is CASSLRTGNTIYF. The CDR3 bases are TGTGCCAGCAGCTTACGAACGGGAAACACCATATATTTT.

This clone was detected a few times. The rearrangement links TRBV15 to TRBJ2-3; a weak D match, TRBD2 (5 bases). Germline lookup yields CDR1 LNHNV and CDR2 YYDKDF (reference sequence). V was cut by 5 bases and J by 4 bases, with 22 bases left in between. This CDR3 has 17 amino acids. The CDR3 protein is CATSPPRASYKADTQYF. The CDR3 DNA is TGTGCCACCAGCCCCCCGAGGGCTAGCTATAAGGCAGATACGCAGTATTTT. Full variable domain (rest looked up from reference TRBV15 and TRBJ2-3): DAMVIQNPRYQVTQFGKPVTLSCSQTLNHNVMYWYQQKSSQAPKLLFHYYDKDFNNEADTPDNFQSRRPNTSFCFLDIRSPGLGDTAMYLCATSPPRASYKADTQYFGPGTRLTVL.

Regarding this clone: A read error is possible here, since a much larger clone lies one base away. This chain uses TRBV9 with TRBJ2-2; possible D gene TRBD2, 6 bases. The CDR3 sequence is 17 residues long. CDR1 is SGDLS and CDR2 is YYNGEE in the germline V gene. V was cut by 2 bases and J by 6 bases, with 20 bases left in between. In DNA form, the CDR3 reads TGTGCCAGCAGCGTTGGCCGCGTGGGGGGATCGTCCGGGGAGCTGTTTTTT. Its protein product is CASSVGRVGGSSGELFF. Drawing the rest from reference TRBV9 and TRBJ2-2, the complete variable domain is DSGVTQTPKHLITATGQRVTLRCSPRSGDLSVYWYQQSLDQGLQFLIQYYNGEERAKGNILERFSAQQFPDLHSELNLSSLELGDSALYFCASSVGRVGGSSGELFFGEGSRLTVL.